The 10 T cell receptor beta chains reported below all come from one sample, sequenced in a study of blood T cell repertoires in COVID-19. Assay: immunoSEQ multiplex PCR; the TCRdb copy retains only in-frame clones and omits some. In the table there are hundreds of thousands of clones, 88% of which are singletons. The sequenced material came from PBMCs or T cells enriched from blood (not recorded which). The receptors come from a woman aged 25 to 39 who had recovered from COVID-19.

The chain is built from TRBV10-1 and TRBJ2-1; D ambiguous. The CDR3 loop spans 15 amino acids. CDR1 and CDR2 from the germline V gene are WNHNN and SYGVQD (reference sequence). V was shortened by 3 bases and J by 2 bases, with 11 bases between the two germline ends. CDR3 loop: CASSDASLAYNEQFF. CDR3 coding DNA: TGCGCCAGCAGTGATGCTTCCTTAGCCTACAATGAGCAGTTCTTC.

V usage is TRBV6-5 and J usage is TRBJ1-2; 11 bases agree with TRBD1. Germline assignment: CDR1 MNHEY and CDR2 SVGAGI. The CDR3 extends over 14 amino acids. V shed 7 bases and J 4 bases; nucleotides not matched to a gene: 5. The CDR3 DNA sequence: TGTGCCAGCAAGGACAGGGGGCAAAGCTATGGCTACACCTTC. Its protein product is CASKDRGQSYGYTF.

This clone was observed a single time. This chain joins TRBV7-8 and TRBJ2-7; TRBD1 is a possible D gene (6 bases). The CDR3 contains 14 residues. Deletions cut 1 base from V and 1 base from J, with 8 bases between. From germline, CDR1 is SGHVS and CDR2 FQNEAQ. The CDR3 sequence is CASSLVDRSYEQYF. The CDR3 bases are TGTGCCAGCAGCTTAGTCGACAGGTCCTACGAGCAGTACTTC.

This clone was detected only a few times. The V gene is TRBV11-3, the J gene TRBJ1-4, with TRBD1 as a possible D gene (6 bases). V lost 3 bases and J lost 8, with 16 bases in between. This CDR3 has 15 residues. The germline V gene has CDR1 SGHNT and CDR2 YENEEA. The CDR3 nucleotides read TGTGCCAGCAGCTTGACTTACAGGGAAGGGGAAAAACTGTTTTTT. This gives the protein CASSLTYREGEKLFF.

V is TRBV5-5 and J is TRBJ1-1; D uncertain. Trimming removed 2 bases from V and 8 bases from J, with 13 bases in between. The CDR3 runs to 13 residues. Germline CDR1 is SGHKS and CDR2 is YYEKEE (reference sequence). The CDR3 region is CASSFVAGGEAFF. The CDR3, as DNA: TGTGCCAGCAGCTTCGTGGCAGGAGGCGAAGCTTTCTTT.

This rearrangement joins TRBV7-8 to TRBJ1-2; a weak D match, TRBD1 (5 bases). Trimming cost V 4 bases and J 6 bases, with 15 bases left between them. The CDR3 has 14 residues. Germline V gene data show CDR1 as SGHVS and CDR2 as FQNEAQ. The CDR3 loop reads CASSSLTVKDGYTF. In DNA form, the CDR3 reads TGTGCCAGCAGCTCCTTGACAGTAAAGGATGGCTACACCTTC. Variable domain in full (rest from reference TRBV7-8 and TRBJ1-2): GAGVSQSPRYKVAKRGQDVALRCDPISGHVSLFWYQQALGQGPEFLTYFQNEAQLDKSGLPSDRFFAERPEGSVSTLKIQRTQQEDSAVYLCASSSLTVKDGYTFGSGTRLTVV.

In DNA form, the CDR3 reads TGTGCCAGCAGCTCGGATGGGGGGATTAACACTGAAGCTTTCTTT. It codes for CASSSDGGINTEAFF. This chain links TRBV5-4 with TRBJ1-1; possibly TRBD1 for D (5 bases). Germline V gene data show CDR1 as SGHNT and CDR2 as YYREEE (reference sequence). The V end lost 3 bases, the J end lost 2 bases, and 14 bases lay between the germline ends. The CDR3 consists of 15 residues.

V gene TRBV30 combines with J gene TRBJ2-1; no definite D call. The germline V gene encodes CDR1 GTSNPN and CDR2 SVGIG (reference sequence). The CDR3 loop spans 12 amino acids. CDR3 in DNA: TGTGTTCTTCGAGTGGGCCCTAATGAGCAGTTCTTC. Residues: CVLRVGPNEQFF.

The CDR3 region has the DNA TGTGCCAGCAGTGAGAATCTGGGGACTAGCGGGGCCCAGTACTTC. Its protein is CASSENLGTSGAQYF. The chain uses TRBV2 and TRBJ2-5; 13 bases are a match to TRBD2. V shed 3 bases and J 9 bases; nucleotides not matched to a gene: 7. The length of the CDR3 is 15 residues. Germline loops: CDR1 SNHLY, CDR2 FYNNEI.

The genes are TRBV27 and TRBJ2-7, with 8 bases that match TRBD1. The CDR3 contains 14 residues. Germline CDR1 reads MNHEY; CDR2 reads SMNVEV (reference sequence). The ends lost 4 bases at V and 0 bases at J; junction bases unmatched: 2. CDR3 residues: CASSWDRSSYEQYF. The CDR3 bases are TGTGCCAGCAGTTGGGACAGGAGCTCCTACGAGCAGTACTTC.